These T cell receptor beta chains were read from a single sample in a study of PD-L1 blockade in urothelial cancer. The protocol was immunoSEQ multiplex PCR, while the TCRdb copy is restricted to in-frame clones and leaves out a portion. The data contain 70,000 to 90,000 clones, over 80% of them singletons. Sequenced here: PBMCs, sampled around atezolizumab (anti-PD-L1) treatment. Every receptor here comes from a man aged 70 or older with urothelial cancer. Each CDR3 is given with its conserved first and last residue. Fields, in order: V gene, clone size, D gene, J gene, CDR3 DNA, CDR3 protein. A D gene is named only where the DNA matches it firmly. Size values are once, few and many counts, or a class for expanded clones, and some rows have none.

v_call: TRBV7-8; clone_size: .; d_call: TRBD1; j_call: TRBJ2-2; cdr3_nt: TGTGCCAGCAGCTTAGCGAACAGGGGATATTGGACCGGGGAGCTGTTTTTT; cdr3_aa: CASSLANRGYWTGELFF
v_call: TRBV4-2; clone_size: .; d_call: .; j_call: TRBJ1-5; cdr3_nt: TGTGCCAGCAGCCAAGCAGGGTACGATCAGCCCCAGCATTTT; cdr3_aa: CASSQAGYDQPQHF
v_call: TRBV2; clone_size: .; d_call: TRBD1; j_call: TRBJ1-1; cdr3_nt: TGTGCCAGCAGTGGACAGGGACGGACTGAAGCTTTCTTT; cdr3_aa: CASSGQGRTEAFF
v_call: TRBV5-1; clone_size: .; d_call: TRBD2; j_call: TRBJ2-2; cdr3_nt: TGCGCCAGCAGCTTGGGAGCCAGCGGGGGGGCGAACACCGGGGAGCTGTTTTTT; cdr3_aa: CASSLGASGGANTGELFF
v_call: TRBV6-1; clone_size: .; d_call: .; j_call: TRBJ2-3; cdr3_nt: TGTGCCAGCACCAGAAGTGGGCAGACCACAGATACGCAGTATTTT; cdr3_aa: CASTRSGQTTDTQYF
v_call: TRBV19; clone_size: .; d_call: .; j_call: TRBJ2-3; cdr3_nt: TGTGCCAGTGGCAGGGAGGGGGGGCCCACAGATACGCAGTATTTT; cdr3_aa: CASGREGGPTDTQYF
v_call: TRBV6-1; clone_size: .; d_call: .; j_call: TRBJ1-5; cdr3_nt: TGTGCCAGCAGTGAATACAGGGCCAATCAGCCCCAGCATTTT; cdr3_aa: CASSEYRANQPQHF
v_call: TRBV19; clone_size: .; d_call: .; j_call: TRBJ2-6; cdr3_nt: TGTGCCAGTAGTATAAATCTAGCTGGGGCCAACGTCCTGACTTTC; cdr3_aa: CASSINLAGANVLTF
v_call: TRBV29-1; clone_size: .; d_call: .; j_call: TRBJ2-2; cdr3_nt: TGCAGCGTTGAAGAGAGGGCAGGATCCGGGGAGCTGTTTTTT; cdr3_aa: CSVEERAGSGELFF
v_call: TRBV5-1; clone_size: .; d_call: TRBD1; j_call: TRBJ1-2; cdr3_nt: TGCGCCAGCAGCGAACCGGGACAGCCCTATGGCTACACCTTC; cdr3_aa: CASSEPGQPYGYTF
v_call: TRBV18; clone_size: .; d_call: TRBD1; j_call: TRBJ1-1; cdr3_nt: TGTGCCAGCTCCCCGCTGGACAGGGGGCGGGGGGACACTGAAGCTTTCTTT; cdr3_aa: CASSPLDRGRGDTEAFF
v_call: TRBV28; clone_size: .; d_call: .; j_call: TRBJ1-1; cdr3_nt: TGTGCCAGCAGTAAGGGGGATTATGGGTTGAACACTGAAGCTTTCTTT; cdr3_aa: CASSKGDYGLNTEAFF
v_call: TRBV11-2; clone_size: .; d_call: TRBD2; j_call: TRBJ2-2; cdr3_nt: TGTGCCAGCAGCCACCGCCTAGCGGGAGAGACCGGGGAGCTGTTTTTT; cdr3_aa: CASSHRLAGETGELFF
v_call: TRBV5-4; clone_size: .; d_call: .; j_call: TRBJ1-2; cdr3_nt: TGTGCCAGCAGCTCGTTCGGGGCTAACTATGGCTACACCTTC; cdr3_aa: CASSSFGANYGYTF
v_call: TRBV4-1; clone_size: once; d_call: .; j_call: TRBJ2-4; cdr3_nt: TGCGCCAGCAGCCAGGGAGAAGGGAACGGGCCCAAAAACATTCAGTACTTC; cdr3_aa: CASSQGEGNGPKNIQYF
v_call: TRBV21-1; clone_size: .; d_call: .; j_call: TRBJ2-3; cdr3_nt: TGTGCCAGCAGCAAAGGGTGGACAGCTAGCACAGATACGCAGTATTTT; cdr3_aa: CASSKGWTASTDTQYF
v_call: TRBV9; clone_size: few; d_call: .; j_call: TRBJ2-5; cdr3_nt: TGTGCCAGCAGTATCAGCGGGGAGACCCAGTACTTC; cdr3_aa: CASSISGETQYF
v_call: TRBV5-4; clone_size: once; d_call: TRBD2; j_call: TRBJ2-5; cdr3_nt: TGTGCCAGCAGCTCCCCGGGACTAGCGGGGGAAGAGACCCAGTACTTC; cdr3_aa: CASSSPGLAGEETQYF
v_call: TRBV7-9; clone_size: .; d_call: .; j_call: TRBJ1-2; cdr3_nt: TGTGCCAGCAGCTTAGTAAGGGGCAACTATGGCTACACCTTC; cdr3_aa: CASSLVRGNYGYTF
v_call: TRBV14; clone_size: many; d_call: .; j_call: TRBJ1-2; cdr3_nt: TGTGCCAGCAGTCCAGCGGGCGGCGCTAACTATGGCTACACCTTC; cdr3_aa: CASSPAGGANYGYTF
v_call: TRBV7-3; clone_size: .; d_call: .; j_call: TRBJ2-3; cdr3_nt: TGTGCCAGCAGCTTATGGGGGGCAGATACGCAGTATTTT; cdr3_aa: CASSLWGADTQYF
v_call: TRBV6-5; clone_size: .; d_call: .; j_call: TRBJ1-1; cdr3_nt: TGTGCCAGCAGTTCCTCGGGCACGAACACTGAAGCTTTCTTT; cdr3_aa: CASSSSGTNTEAFF
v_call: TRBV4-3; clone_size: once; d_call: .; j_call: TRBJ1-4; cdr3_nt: TGCGCCAGCAGCCAAGATCGTACGGCGGATGAAAAACTGTTTTTT; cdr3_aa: CASSQDRTADEKLFF
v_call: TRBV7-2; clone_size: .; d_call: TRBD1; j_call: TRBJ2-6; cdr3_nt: TGTGCCAGCAGCTGGGGACAGATCTCCTCTGGGGCCAACGTCCTGACTTTC; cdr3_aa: CASSWGQISSGANVLTF
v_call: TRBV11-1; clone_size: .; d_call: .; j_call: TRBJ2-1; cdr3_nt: TGTGCCAGCAGCAAGGGAGTTATCACGGGGAATGAGCAGTTCTTC; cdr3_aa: CASSKGVITGNEQFF
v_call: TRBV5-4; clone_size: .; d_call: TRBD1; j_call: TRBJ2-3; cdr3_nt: TGTGCCAGCAGTTCCGGGACAGGGGTCAATACGCAGTATTTT; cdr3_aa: CASSSGTGVNTQYF
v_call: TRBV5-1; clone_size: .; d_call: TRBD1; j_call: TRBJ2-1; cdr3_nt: TGCGCCAGCAGGTTTGGGGGACAGGGGGCGTATGAGCAGTTCTTC; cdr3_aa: CASRFGGQGAYEQFF
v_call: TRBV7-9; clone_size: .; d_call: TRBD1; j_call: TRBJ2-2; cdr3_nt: TGTGCCAGCAGCCCCGGGACAGGGAACACCGGGGAGCTGTTTTTT; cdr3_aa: CASSPGTGNTGELFF
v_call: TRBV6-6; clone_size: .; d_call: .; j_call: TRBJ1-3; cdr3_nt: TGTGCCAGCACCCCGGGACTGATCTCTGGAAACACCATATATTTT; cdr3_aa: CASTPGLISGNTIYF
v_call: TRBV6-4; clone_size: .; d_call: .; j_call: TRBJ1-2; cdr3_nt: TGTGCCACCAATTACAGACCCATTAACTATGGCTACACCTTC; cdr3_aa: CATNYRPINYGYTF
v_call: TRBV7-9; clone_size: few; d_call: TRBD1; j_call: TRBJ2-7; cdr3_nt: TGTGCCAGCAGCGCACCGGGACAGGGACTCAAGCAGTACTTC; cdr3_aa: CASSAPGQGLKQYF
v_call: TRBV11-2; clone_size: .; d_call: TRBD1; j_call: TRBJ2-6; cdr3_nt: TGTGCCAGCAGCCCGGGACAGTTCTCGGCGGCCAACGTCCTGACTTTC; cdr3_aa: CASSPGQFSAANVLTF
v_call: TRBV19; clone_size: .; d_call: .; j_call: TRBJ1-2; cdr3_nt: TGTGCCAGTAATCGTCGGGGGGAAGTCGGCTACACCTTC; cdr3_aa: CASNRRGEVGYTF
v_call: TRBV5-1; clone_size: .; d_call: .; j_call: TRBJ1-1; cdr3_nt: TGCGCCAGCAGACTGGATCAGGGGAACACTGAAGCTTTCTTT; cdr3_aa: CASRLDQGNTEAFF
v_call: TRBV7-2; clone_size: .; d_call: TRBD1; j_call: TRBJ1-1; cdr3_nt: TGTGCCACCGACAGGGTTGGAGCTTTCTTT; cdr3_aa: CATDRVGAFF
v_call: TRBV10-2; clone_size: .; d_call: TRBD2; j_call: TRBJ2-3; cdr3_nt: TGCGCCAGCAGCCCCGAGCGGGGGGGAAGCACAGATACGCAGTATTTT; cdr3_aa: CASSPERGGSTDTQYF
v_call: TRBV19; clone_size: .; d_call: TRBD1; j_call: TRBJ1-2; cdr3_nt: TGTGCCATACACCGTTTAGGGGAGACCGGGACAGGGATCGATGGCTACACCTTC; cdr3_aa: CAIHRLGETGTGIDGYTF
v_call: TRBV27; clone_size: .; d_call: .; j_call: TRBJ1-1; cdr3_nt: TGTGCCAGCAGTCTTCTCTCGGCTGCGGGTAAGCCTGAAGCTTTCTTT; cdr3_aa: CASSLLSAAGKPEAFF
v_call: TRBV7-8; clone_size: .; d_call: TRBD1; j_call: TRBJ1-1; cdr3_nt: TGTGCCAGCAGACAAACCCCCACAGGGGTCACTGAAGCTTTCTTT; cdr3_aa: CASRQTPTGVTEAFF
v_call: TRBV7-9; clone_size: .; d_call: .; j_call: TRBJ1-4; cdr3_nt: TGTGCCAGCAGCTCGGCGGTGAAACTGTTTTTT; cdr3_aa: CASSSAVKLFF
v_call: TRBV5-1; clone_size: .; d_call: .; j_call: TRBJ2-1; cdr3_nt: TGCGCCAGCAGCCGGAGCTCCTACAATGAGCAGTTCTTC; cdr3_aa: CASSRSSYNEQFF
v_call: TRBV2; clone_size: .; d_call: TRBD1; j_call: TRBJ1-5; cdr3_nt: TGTGCCAGCAGCGGGACAGGGGGGAATCAGCCCCAGCATTTT; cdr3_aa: CASSGTGGNQPQHF
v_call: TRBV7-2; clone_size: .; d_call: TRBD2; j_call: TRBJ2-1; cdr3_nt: TGTGCCAGCAGCTGGCGGACTAGCGGCTCCTACAATGAGCAGTTCTTC; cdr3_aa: CASSWRTSGSYNEQFF
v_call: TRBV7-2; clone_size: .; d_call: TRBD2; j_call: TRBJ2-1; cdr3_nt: TGTGCCAGCGCTGCTAGCGGGAGCTCCTACAATGAGCAGTTCTTC; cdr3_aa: CASAASGSSYNEQFF
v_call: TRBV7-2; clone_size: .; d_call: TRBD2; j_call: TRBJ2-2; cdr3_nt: TGTGCCAGCAGCTTAGGGGCCCTGACTACGGGGGGGAGCGGGGAGCTGTTTTTT; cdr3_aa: CASSLGALTTGGSGELFF
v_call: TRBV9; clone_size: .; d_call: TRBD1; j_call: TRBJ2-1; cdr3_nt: TGTGCCAGCAGCGTAGGGACAGGGTACAATGAGCAGTTCTTC; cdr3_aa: CASSVGTGYNEQFF
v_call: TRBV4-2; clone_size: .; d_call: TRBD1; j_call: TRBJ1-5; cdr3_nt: TGTGCCAGCAGCCAAGAGGTCAGGGGGCAATCCAATCAGCCCCAGCATTTT; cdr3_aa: CASSQEVRGQSNQPQHF
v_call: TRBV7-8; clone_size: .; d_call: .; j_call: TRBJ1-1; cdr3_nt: TGTGCCAGCAGCTATCATCCCAGGGAAGCTTTCTTT; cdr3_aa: CASSYHPREAFF
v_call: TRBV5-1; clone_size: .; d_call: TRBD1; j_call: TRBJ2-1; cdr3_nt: TGCGCCAGCAGCTTGGTGCAGGGGGCGGGCAATGAGCAGTTCTTC; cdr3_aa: CASSLVQGAGNEQFF
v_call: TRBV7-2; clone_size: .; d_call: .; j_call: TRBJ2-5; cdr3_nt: TGTGCCAGCAGCTTAGCGGGAGTAGGAGAGACCCAGTACTTC; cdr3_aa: CASSLAGVGETQYF
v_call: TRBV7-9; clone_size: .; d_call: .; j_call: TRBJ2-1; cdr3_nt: TGTGCCAGCAGCTTCCAATTCGCAGGGGAGAATGAGCAGTTCTTC; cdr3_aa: CASSFQFAGENEQFF
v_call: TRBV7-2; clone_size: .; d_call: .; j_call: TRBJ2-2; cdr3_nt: TGTGCCAGCAGCCACCTCGGGACTCCCGAGTTTACCGGGGAGCTGTTTTTT; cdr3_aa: CASSHLGTPEFTGELFF
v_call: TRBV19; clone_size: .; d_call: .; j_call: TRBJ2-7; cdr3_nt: TGTGCCAGTAGTCTTTTACCAGGGAGGTACGAGCAGTACTTC; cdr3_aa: CASSLLPGRYEQYF